This T cell receptor (beta chain) was observed in a study of spatial heterogeneity in lung cancer. Findings of the study overall: Tumor mutation counts were tracked by expanded intratumoral alpha and beta TCR counts.

Individually, TCR cDNA molecules were each labelled with a unique molecular identifier. TCRdb re-derived calls from the 5' RACE reads in MiXCR, one entry per CDR3 protein. The table includes about 800 distinct CDR3 sequences, around 6.4% detected once. This CDR3 has 12 residues. V dropped 3 bases and J dropped 3 bases, with 6 bases sitting between them. CDR1 and CDR2 (germline): SQVTM, ANQGSEA. This clonotype is classed as medium-sized. Its target is not known. As for time point: sample taken at primary tumor resection. Without sorting, whole RNA was sequenced from tumor, nontumor lung or frozen PBMC. V usage is TRBV29-1 and J usage is TRBJ1-3, with D unclear. Sequencing used lung tumor tissue, obtained at surgery. The TCR originated in a female donor with early-stage non-small cell lung cancer. The CDR3 here is CSVDDGGNTIYF. The CDR3 nucleotides are TGCAGCGTTGATGACGGTGGAAACACCATATATTTT. The variable domain in full, with the rest retrieved from reference TRBV29-1 and TRBJ1-3, is SAVISQKPSRDICQRGTSLTIQCQVDSQVTMMFWYRQQPGQSLTLIATANQGSEATYESGFVIDKFPISRPNLTFSTLTVSNMSPEDSSIYLCSVDDGGNTIYFGEGSWLTVV.